The 7 T cell receptor beta chains listed next were all sequenced from one sample in a study of post-analysis software for immune sequencing data. The library was made from cDNA and included unique molecular identifiers. In TCRdb, the PCR reads were re-called with MiXCR into one record per CDR3 protein. The repertoire includes approximately 260,000 distinct CDR3 sequences, around 34% of them detected once, and around 4.8% sits in the top ten. The study, taken as a whole, reports: TRBV segments more frequent in patients than in controls numbered several and included TRBV5-6, TRBV5-1 and TRBV20-1.

No antigens are known for them. Material: blood. Every receptor here comes from a girl between 10 and 17 years old with multiple sclerosis.

The chain recombines TRBV7-6 with TRBJ2-2; possibly TRBD2 for D (6 bases). The CDR3 runs to 14 residues. V gave up 1 base and J gave up 9 bases, with 12 bases separating them. Germline lookup yields CDR1 SGHVS and CDR2 FNYEAQ. The CDR3 sequence: CASSLDRGARELFF. The DNA for the CDR3 is TGTGCCAGCAGCTTAGATCGCGGGGCACGGGAGCTGTTTTTT. The full variable domain, in which reference TRBV7-6 and TRBJ2-2 provide the parts outside the CDR3, is GAGVSQSPRYKVTKRGQDVALRCDPISGHVSLYWYRQALGQGPEFLTYFNYEAQQDKSGLPNDRFSAERPEGSISTLTIQRTEQRDSAMYRCASSLDRGARELFFGEGSRLTVL.

This chain links TRBV9 with TRBJ2-3; no reliable D call. Trimming removed 5 bases at V and 6 bases at J, with 7 bases between. CDR1 and CDR2 from the germline V gene are SGDLS and YYNGEE. The CDR3 consists of 11 residues. The CDR3 region is CASSRSDTQYF. CDR3 sequence (DNA): TGTGCCAGCAGTCGTAGCGATACGCAGTATTTT.

There are many counts of this clonotype. This chain connects TRBV9 to TRBJ2-3; 14 bases are a match to TRBD2. CDR3 size: 18 residues. Germline V gene lookup returns CDR1 SGDLS and CDR2 YYNGEE. J was trimmed by 3 bases and V by 0 bases; bases with no gene match: 6. The CDR3, as DNA: TGTGCCAGCAGCGTAGAGGGGACTAGCGGGAGTCGGACAGATACGCAGTATTTT. Translation gives CASSVEGTSGSRTDTQYF.

J is TRBJ1-2 and V is TRBV20-1, with TRBD1 matching over 11 bases. From germline, CDR1 is DFQATT and CDR2 SNEGSKA (reference sequence). This CDR3 contains 13 residues. The V and J ends lost 3 bases and 6 bases, in that order; junction bases with no gene match: 3. CDR3 loop: CSASRDRGNGYTF. In DNA, the CDR3 is TGCAGTGCTAGCAGGGACAGGGGGAATGGCTACACCTTC.

This clonotype was recorded a few times. A clone one base away is much larger, so this may be a read error. The J gene is TRBJ2-3, the V gene TRBV9; D uncertain. The CDR3 consists of 10 residues. CDR1 SGDLS and CDR2 YYNGEE come from the germline V gene. The CDR3 DNA reads as TGTGCCGGCAGCGAGGATACGCAGTATTTT. Protein product: CAGSEDTQYF.

As regards this clonotype: Since a much larger clone is just one base distant, this may be a read error. V gene TRBV25-1 combines with J gene TRBJ2-1; TRBD1 might be the D (6 bases). Trimming shortened V by 2 bases and J by 6 bases, and 17 bases separated the two germline ends. The CDR3 loop spans 16 amino acids. Germline loops: CDR1 MGHDK, CDR2 SYGVNS. CDR3 DNA: TGTGCCAGCAGTGAACGGACAGTGGATGGACTCAATGAGCAGTTCTTC. It is translated as CASSERTVDGLNEQFF.

The chain has TRBV27 and TRBJ1-5, with D tentatively TRBD1 (5 bases). Germline values: CDR1 MNHEY, CDR2 SMNVEV (reference sequence). The CDR3 has 11 residues. For the CDR3, the DNA is TGTGCGACCTCCCAGGGTTCGGCCCAGCATTTT. It codes for CATSQGSAQHF.